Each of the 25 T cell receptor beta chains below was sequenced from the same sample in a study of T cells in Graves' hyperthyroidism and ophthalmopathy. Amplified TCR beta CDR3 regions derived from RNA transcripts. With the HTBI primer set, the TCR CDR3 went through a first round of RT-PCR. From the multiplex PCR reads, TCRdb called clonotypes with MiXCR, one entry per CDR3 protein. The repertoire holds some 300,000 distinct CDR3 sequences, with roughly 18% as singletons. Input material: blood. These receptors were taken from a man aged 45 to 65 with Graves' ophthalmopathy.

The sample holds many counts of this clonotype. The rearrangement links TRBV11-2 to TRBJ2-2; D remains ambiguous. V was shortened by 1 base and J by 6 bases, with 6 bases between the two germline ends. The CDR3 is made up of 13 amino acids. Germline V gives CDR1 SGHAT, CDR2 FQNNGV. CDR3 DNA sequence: TGTGCCAGCAGCTTAGTCCGGTCCGGGGAGCTGTTTTTT. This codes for CASSLVRSGELFF.

The CDR3 bases are TGTGCCAGCAGCCAAGATGGCTATTCACCCCTCCACTTT. Protein sequence: CASSQDGYSPLHF. V usage is TRBV14 and J usage is TRBJ1-6; no firm D call. The length of the CDR3 is 13 residues. V gave up 0 bases and J gave up 8 bases, with 5 bases separating them. CDR1 and CDR2 from the germline V gene are SGHDN and FVKESK. The entire variable domain, with the rest obtained from reference TRBV14 and TRBJ1-6, is as follows: EAGVTQFPSHSVIEKGQTVTLRCDPISGHDNLYWYRRVMGKEIKFLLHFVKESKQDESGMPNNRFLAERTGGTYSTLKVQPAELEDSGVYFCASSQDGYSPLHFGNGTRLTVT.

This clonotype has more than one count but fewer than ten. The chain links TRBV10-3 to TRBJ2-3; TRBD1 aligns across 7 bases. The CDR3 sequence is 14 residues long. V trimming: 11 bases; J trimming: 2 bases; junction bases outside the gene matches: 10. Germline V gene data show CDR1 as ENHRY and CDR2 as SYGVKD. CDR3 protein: CAQRGQRDTDTQYF. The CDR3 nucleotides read TGTGCCCAAAGGGGGCAAAGGGACACAGATACGCAGTATTTT.

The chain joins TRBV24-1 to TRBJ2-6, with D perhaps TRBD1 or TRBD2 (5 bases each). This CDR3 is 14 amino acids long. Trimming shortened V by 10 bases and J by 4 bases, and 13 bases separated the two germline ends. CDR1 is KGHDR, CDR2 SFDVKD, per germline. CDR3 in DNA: TGTGCCACGGAAAAGGGGAGAGGGGCCAACGTCCTGACTTTC. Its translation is CATEKGRGANVLTF.

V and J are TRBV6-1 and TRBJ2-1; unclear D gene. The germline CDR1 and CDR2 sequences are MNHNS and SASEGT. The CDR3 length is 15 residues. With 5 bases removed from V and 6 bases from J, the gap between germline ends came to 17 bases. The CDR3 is CASSSASRPVNEQFF. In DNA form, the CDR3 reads TGTGCCAGCAGTTCGGCTAGTCGTCCCGTCAATGAGCAGTTCTTC.

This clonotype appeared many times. CDR3: CASSLRGRTSEQYF. The DNA of the CDR3 is TGTGCCAGCAGCCTCCGGGGGAGAACGAGCGAGCAGTACTTC. The chain recombines TRBV7-3 with TRBJ2-7; D is possibly TRBD2 (6 bases). Trimming removed 5 bases at V and 6 bases at J, with 17 bases between. Germline V lookup: CDR1 SGHTA, CDR2 FQGTGA. The CDR3 consists of 14 residues.

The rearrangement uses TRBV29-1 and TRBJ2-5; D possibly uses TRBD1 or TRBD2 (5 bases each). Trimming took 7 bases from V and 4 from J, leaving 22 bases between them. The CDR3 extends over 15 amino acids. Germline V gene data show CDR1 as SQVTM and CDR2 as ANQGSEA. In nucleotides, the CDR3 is TGCAGCGCCCCTGAATGGGGGATGAGGAGAGAGACCCAGTACTTC. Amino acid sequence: CSAPEWGMRRETQYF. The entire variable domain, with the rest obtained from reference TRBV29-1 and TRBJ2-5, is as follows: SAVISQKPSRDICQRGTSLTIQCQVDSQVTMMFWYRQQPGQSLTLIATANQGSEATYESGFVIDKFPISRPNLTFSTLTVSNMSPEDSSIYLCSAPEWGMRRETQYFGPGTRLLVL.

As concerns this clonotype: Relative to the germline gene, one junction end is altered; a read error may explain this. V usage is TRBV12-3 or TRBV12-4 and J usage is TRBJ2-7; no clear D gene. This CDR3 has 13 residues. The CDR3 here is CASSSQIIKERYF. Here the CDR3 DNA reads TGTGCCAGCAGTAGCCAGATCATAAAGGAGCGGTACTTC.

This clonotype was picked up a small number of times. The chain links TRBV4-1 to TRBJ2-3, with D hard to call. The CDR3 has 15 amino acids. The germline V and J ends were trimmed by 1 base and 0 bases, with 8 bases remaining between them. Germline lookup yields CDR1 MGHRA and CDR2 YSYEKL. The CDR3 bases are TGCGCCAGCAGCCAAGGAGCGTACAGCACAGATACGCAGTATTTT. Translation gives CASSQGAYSTDTQYF.

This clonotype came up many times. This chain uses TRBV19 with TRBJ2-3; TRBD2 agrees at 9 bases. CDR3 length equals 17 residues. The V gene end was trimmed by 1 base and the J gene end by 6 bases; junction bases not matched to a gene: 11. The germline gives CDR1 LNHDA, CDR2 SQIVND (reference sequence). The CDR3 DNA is TGTGCCAGTAGTATAGGACTAGCGGAGGATGTGTTGGATACGCAGTATTTT. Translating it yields CASSIGLAEDVLDTQYF.

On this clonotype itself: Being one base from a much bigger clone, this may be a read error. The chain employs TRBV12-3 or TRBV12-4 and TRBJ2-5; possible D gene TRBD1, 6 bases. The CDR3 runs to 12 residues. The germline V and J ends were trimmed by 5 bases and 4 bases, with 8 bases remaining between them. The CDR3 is CASSTGRETQYF. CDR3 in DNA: TGTGCCAGCAGTACAGGGCGAGAGACCCAGTACTTC.

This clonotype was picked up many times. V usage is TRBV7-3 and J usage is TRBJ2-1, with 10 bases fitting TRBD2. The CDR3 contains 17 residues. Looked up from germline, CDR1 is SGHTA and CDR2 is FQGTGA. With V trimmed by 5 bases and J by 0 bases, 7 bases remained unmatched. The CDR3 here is CASSPQTSGFSYNEQFF. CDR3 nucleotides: TGTGCCAGCAGCCCTCAGACTAGCGGGTTCTCCTACAATGAGCAGTTCTTC.

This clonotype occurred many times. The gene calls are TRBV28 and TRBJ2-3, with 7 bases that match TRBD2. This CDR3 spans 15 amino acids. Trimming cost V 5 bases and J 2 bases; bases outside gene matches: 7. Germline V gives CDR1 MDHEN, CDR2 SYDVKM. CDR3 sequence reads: CASSASSGITDTQYF. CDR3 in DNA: TGTGCCAGCAGTGCCTCTAGCGGAATCACAGATACGCAGTATTTT.

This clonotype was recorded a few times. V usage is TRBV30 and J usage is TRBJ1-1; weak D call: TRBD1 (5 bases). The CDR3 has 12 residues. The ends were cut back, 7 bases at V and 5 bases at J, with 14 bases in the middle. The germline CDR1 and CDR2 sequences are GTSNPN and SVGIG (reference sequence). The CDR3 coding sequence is TGTGCCTCCACAGGACTTTCGACTGAAGCTTTCTTT. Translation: CASTGLSTEAFF.

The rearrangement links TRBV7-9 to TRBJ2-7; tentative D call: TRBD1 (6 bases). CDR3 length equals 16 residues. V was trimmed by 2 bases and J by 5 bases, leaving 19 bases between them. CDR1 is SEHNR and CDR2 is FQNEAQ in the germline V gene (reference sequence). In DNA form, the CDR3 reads TGTGCCAGCAGCTTATTGGCAGTGGGTCAGGGGCACGAGCAGTACTTC. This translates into CASSLLAVGQGHEQYF.

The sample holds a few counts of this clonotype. The CDR3 DNA reads TGTGCCAGCAGCCCCCTGGACGAGCAGTACTTC. Translation: CASSPLDEQYF. The chain is built from TRBV14 and TRBJ2-7; D unresolved. Germline V gene sequence: CDR1 SGHDN, CDR2 FVKESK. This CDR3 has 11 amino acids. Trimming left V 4 bases short and J 5 bases short, with 6 bases between.

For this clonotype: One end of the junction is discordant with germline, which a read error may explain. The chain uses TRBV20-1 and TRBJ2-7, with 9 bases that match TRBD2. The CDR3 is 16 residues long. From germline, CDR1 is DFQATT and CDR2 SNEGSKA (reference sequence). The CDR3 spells CCARRGGRAGGYEQYF. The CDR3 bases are TGCTGTGCTAGGAGGGGCGGGAGGGCCGGGGGCTACGAGCAGTACTTC.

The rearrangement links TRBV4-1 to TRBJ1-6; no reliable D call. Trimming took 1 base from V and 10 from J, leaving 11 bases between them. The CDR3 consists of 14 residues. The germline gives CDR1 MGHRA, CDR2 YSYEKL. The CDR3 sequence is CASSQGQVASPLHF. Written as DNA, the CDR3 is TGCGCCAGCAGCCAAGGGCAGGTGGCGTCACCCCTCCACTTT.

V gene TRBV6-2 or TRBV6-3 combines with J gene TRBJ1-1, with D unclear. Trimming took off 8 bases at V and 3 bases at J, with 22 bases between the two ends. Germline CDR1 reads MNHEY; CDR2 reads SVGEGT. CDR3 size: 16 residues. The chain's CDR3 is CASRRRVLEEDTEAFF. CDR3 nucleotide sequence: TGTGCCAGCCGTCGCCGGGTTTTGGAGGAGGACACTGAAGCTTTCTTT.

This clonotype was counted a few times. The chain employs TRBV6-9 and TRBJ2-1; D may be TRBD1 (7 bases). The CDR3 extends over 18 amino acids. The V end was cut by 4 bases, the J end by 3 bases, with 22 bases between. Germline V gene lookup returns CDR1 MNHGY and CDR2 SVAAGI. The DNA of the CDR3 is TGTGCCAGCAGTTCTCCCGTGGAGGGGGCAAAGTACTACAATGAGCAGTTCTTC. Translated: CASSSPVEGAKYYNEQFF.

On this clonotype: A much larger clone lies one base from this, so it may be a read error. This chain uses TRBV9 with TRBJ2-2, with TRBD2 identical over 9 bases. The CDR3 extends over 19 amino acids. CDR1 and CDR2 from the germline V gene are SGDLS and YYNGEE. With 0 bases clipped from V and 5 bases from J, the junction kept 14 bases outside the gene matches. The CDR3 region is CASSVAGTSRRRGTGELFF. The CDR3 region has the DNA TGTGCCAGCAGCGTAGCCGGGACTAGCAGGAGGAGGGGAACCGGGGAGCTGTTTTTT.

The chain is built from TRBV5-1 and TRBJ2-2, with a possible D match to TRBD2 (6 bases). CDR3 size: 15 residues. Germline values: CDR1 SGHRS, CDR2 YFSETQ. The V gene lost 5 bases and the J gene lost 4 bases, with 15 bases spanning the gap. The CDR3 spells CASSGVGSPTGELFF. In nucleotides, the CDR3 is TGCGCCAGCAGTGGGGTCGGGAGCCCCACCGGGGAGCTGTTTTTT.

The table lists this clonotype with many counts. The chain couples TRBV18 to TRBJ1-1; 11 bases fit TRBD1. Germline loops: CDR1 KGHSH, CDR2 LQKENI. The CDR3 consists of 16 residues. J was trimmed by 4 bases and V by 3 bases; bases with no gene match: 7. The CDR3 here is CASSPTGQGVGTEAFF. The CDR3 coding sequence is TGTGCCAGCTCACCTACGGGACAGGGGGTTGGCACTGAAGCTTTCTTT.

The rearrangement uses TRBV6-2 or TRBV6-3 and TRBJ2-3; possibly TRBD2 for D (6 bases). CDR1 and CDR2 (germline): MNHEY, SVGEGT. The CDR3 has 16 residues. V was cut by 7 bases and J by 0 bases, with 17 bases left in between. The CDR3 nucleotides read TGTGCCAGCATTCATACGGGGGAAATCAGCACAGATACGCAGTATTTT. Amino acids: CASIHTGEISTDTQYF.

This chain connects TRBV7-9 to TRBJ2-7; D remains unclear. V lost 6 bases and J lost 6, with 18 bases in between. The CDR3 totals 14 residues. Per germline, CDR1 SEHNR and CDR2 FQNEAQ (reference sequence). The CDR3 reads CASSPMGQVGEQYF. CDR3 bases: TGTGCCAGCAGTCCGATGGGCCAGGTTGGCGAGCAGTACTTC. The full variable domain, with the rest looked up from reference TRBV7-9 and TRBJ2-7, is DTGVSQNPRHKITKRGQNVTFRCDPISEHNRLYWYRQTLGQGPEFLTYFQNEAQLEKSRLLSDRFSAERPKGSFSTLEIQRTEQGDSAMYLCASSPMGQVGEQYFGPGTRLTVT.